Included here is one T cell receptor beta chain sequence, with context. The data are from a study of blood T cell repertoires in COVID-19. Overall study: Some COVID-19 samples were acute and others convalescent; all came from the United States, Italy and Spain. T cells, B-cell-depleted T cells, or PBMCs supplied cDNA or gDNA.

After removal of 5 bases from V and 0 bases from J, the junction contained 9 bases not matched to a gene. CDR3 size: 17 residues. Germline values: CDR1 LNHDA, CDR2 SQIVND (reference sequence). In the source study's methods: Amplifying reference gene primers gave estimates of nucleated cell counts. TCRdb keeps only in-frame clones here, not all; method: immunoSEQ multiplex PCR. That table furnishes V, J and clone size, whereas the DNA furnished D and trimming. The table includes about 68,000 clones, 80% to 90% detected once. The chain uses TRBV19 and TRBJ2-5; 10 nucleotides line up with TRBD2. Sequenced: peripheral blood. The clonotype originates from a man over 45 with acute or convalescent COVID-19. The DNA of the CDR3 is TGTGCCAGTAGTCCCCGGACTAGCGGAAAATACCAAGAGACCCAGTACTTC. Translated, it gives CASSPRTSGKYQETQYF.